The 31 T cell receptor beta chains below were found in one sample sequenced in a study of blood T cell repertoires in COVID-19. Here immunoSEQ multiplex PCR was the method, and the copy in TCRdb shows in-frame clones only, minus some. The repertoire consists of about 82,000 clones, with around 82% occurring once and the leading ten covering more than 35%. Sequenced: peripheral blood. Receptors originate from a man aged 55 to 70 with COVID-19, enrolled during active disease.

CDR3 sequence (DNA): TGCGCCAGCAGCCAAGGGACAGGGGGGTCTGGAAACACCATATATTTT. Translation gives CASSQGTGGSGNTIYF. The chain has TRBV5-1 and TRBJ1-3; 11 nucleotides align to TRBD1. V trimming: 4 bases; J trimming: 1 base; junction bases outside the gene matches: 4. CDR3 length: 16 amino acids. Germline assignment: CDR1 SGHRS and CDR2 YFSETQ.

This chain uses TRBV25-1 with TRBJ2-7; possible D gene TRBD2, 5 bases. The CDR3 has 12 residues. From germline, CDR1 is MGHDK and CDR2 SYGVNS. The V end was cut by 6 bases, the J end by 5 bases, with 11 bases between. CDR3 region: CASSGGLHEQYF. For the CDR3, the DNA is TGTGCCAGCAGCGGAGGCCTCCACGAGCAGTACTTC.

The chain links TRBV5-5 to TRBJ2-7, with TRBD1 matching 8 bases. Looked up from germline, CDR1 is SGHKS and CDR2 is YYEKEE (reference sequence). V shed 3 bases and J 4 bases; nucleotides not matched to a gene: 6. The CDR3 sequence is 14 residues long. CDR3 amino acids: CASSSPGQAYEQYF. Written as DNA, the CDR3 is TGTGCCAGCAGCTCCCCGGGACAGGCTTACGAGCAGTACTTC. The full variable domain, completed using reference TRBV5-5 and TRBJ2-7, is DAGVTQSPTHLIKTRGQQVTLRCSPISGHKSVSWYQQVLGQGPQFIFQYYEKEERGRGNFPDRFSARQFPNYSSELNVNALLLGDSALYLCASSSPGQAYEQYFGPGTRLTVT.

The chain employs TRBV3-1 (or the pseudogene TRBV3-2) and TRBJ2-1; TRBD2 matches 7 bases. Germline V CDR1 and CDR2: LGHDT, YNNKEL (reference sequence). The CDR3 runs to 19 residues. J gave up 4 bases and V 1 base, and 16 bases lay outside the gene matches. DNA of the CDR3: TGTGCCAGCAGCCAAGTGCGGGCCCGGGGCCTAGCGGCTTACAATGAGCAGTTCTTC. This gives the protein CASSQVRARGLAAYNEQFF.

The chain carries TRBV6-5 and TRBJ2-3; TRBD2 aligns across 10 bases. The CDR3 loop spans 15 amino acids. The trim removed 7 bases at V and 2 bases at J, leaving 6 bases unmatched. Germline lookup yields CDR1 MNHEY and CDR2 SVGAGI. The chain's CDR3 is CASTRGLAVTDTQYF. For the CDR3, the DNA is TGTGCCAGCACACGTGGACTAGCGGTCACAGATACGCAGTATTTT.

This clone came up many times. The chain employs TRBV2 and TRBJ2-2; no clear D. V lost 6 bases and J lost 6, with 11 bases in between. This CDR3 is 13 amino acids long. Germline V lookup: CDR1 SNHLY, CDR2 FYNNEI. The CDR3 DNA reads TGTGCCAGCAGGATTATACTGTCCGGGGAGCTGTTTTTT. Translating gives CASRIILSGELFF.

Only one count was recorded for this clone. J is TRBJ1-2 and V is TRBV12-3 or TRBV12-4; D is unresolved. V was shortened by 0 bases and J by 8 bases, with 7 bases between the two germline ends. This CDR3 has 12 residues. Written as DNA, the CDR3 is TGTGCCAGCAGTTTAGCGAGGAGCGGCTACACCTTC. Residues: CASSLARSGYTF.

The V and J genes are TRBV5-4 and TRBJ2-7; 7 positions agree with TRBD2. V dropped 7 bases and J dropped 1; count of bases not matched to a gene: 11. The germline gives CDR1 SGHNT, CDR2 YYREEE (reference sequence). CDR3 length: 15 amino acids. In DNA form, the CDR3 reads TGTGCCAGCGCACCCCGAGGGCGGGGGTCCTACGAGCAGTACTTC. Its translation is CASAPRGRGSYEQYF.

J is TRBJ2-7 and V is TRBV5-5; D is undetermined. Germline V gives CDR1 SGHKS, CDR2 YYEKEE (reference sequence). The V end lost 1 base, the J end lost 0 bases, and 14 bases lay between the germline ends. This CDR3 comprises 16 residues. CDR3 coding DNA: TGTGCCAGCAGCTTGAGTCCAGGATCGAGCTCCTACGAGCAGTACTTC. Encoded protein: CASSLSPGSSSYEQYF.

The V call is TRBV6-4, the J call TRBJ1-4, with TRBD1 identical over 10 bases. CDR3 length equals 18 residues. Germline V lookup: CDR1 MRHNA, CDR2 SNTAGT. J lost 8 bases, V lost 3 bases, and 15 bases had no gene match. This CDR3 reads CASSEVCLWDRGREKLFF. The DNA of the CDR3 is TGTGCCAGCAGTGAAGTGTGTTTATGGGACAGGGGACGGGAAAAACTGTTTTTT.

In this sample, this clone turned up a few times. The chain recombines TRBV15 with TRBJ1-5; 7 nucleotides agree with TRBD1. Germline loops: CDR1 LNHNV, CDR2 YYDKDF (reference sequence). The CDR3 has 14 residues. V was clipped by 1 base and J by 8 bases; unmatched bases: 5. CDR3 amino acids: CATSRAGTAEPQHF. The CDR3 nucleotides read TGTGCCACCAGCAGAGCCGGGACAGCGGAGCCCCAGCATTTT.

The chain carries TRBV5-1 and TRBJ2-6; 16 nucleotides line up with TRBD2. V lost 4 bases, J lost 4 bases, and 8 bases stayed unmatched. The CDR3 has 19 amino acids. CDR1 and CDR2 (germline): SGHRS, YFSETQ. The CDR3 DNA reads TGCGCCAGCAGCCCCGGGACTAGCGGGAGGGCCCCCGGGGCCAACGTCCTGACTTTC. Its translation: CASSPGTSGRAPGANVLTF.

The CDR3 DNA reads as TGTGCCAGCAGCTCGAGGGGTGGCAGGGGGCCATTAGATACGCAGTATTTT. Protein: CASSSRGGRGPLDTQYF. The chain joins TRBV11-2 to TRBJ2-3, with 8 bases identical to TRBD1. Germline V gene lookup returns CDR1 SGHAT and CDR2 FQNNGV. Losses at the gene ends were 4 bases for V and 5 bases for J; bases not matched to a gene: 14. CDR3 length: 17 residues.

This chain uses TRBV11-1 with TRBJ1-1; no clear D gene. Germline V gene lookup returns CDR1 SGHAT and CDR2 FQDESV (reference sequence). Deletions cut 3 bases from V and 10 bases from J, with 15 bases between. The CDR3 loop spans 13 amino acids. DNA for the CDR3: TGTGCCAGCAGCTTTCTGGGAGGTGAGGGAGCTTTCTTT. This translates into CASSFLGGEGAFF.

In DNA, the CDR3 is TGTGCCAGCAGCCAACGAAGGGAGGCCTCTGGAAACACCATATATTTT. Translation: CASSQRREASGNTIYF. The chain couples TRBV3-1 (or the pseudogene TRBV3-2) to TRBJ1-3, with D uncertain. This CDR3 is built from 16 residues. V gave up 2 bases and J gave up 0 bases, with 11 bases separating them. In germline, CDR1 is LGHDT, CDR2 YNNKEL (reference sequence).

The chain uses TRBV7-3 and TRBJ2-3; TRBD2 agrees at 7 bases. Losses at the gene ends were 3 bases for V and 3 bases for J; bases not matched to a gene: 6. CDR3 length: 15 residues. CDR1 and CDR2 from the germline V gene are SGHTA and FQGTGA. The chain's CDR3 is CASSFRSGTTDTQYF. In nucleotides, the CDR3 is TGTGCCAGCAGCTTTAGAAGCGGGACTACAGATACGCAGTATTTT. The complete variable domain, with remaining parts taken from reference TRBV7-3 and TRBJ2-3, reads GAGVSQTPSNKVTEKGKYVELRCDPISGHTALYWYRQSLGQGPEFLIYFQGTGAADDSGLPNDRFFAVRPEGSVSTLKIQRTERGDSAVYLCASSFRSGTTDTQYFGPGTRLTVL.

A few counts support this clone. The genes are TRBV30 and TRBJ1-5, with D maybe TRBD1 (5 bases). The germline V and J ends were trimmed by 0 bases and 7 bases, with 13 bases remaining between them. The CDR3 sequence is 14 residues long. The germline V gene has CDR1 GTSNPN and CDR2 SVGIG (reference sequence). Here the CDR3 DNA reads TGTGCCTGGAGTGTAGGAGGGGCCGGCCAGCCCCAGCATTTT. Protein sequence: CAWSVGGAGQPQHF.

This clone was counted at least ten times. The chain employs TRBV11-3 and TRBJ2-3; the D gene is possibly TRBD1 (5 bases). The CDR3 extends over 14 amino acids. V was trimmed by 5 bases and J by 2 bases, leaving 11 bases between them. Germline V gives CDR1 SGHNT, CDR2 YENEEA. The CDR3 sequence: CASSAQGPTDTQYF. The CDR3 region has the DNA TGTGCCAGCAGCGCCCAGGGTCCCACAGATACGCAGTATTTT.

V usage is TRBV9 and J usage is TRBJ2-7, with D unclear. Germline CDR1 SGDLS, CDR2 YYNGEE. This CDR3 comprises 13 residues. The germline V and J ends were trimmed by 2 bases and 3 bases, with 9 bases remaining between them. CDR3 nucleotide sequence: TGTGCCAGCAGCGTTTCGTCGGGCTACGAGCAGTACTTC. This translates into CASSVSSGYEQYF.

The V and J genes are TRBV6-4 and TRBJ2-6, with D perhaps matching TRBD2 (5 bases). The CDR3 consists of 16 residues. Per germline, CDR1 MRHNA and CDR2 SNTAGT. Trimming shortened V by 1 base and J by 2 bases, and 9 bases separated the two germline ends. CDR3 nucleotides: TGTGCCAGCAGTGACTGGTCGGGGACTGGGGCCAACGTCCTGACTTTC. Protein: CASSDWSGTGANVLTF.

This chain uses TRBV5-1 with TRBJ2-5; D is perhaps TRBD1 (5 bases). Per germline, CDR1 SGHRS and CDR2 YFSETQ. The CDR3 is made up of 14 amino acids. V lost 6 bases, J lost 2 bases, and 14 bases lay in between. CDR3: CASTRPGPQETQYF. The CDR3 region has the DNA TGCGCCAGCACAAGGCCAGGGCCGCAAGAGACCCAGTACTTC.

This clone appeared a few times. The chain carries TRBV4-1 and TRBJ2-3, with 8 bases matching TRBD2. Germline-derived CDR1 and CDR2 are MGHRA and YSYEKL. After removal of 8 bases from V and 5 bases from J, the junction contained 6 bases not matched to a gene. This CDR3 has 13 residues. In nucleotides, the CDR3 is TGCGCCAGCGGCCGGGGGGGAAGAGATACGCAGTATTTT. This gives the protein CASGRGGRDTQYF.

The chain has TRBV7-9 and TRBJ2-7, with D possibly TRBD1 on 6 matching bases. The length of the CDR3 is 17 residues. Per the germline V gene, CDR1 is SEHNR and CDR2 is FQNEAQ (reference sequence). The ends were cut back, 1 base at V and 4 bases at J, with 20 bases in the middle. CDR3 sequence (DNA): TGTGCCAGCAGCTTAGACACCGGGACACCTAATCCTTACGAGCAGTACTTC. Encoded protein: CASSLDTGTPNPYEQYF.

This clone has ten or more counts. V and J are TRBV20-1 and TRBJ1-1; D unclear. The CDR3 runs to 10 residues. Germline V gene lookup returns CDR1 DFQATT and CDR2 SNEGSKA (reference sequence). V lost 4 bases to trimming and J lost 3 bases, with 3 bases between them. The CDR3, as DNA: TGCAGTGCTACGGACACTGAAGCTTTCTTT. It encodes CSATDTEAFF.

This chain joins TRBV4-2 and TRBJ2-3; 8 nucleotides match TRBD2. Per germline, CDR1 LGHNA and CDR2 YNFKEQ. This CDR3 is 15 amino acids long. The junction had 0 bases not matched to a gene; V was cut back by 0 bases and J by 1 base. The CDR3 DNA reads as TGTGCCAGCAGCCAAGAGACTAGCGGCACAGATACGCAGTATTTT. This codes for CASSQETSGTDTQYF.

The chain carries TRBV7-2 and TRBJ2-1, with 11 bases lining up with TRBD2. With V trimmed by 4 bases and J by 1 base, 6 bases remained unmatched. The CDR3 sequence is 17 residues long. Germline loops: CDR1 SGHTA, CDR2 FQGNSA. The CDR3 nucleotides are TGTGCCAGCAGCTCCCCGACTAGCGGGGCTTCCTACAATGAGCAGTTCTTC. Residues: CASSSPTSGASYNEQFF.

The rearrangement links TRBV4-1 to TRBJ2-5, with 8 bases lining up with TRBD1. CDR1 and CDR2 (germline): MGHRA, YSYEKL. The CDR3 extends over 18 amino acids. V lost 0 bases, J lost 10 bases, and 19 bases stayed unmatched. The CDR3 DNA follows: TGCGCCAGCAGCCAAGAGCGGACCGACAGGGGACCCCAGTCGGTCCAGTACTTC. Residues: CASSQERTDRGPQSVQYF.

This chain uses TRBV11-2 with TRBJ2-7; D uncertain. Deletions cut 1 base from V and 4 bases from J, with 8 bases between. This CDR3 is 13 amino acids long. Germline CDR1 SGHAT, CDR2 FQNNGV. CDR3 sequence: CASSLAVTYEQYF. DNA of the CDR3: TGTGCCAGCAGCTTAGCAGTTACGTACGAGCAGTACTTC.

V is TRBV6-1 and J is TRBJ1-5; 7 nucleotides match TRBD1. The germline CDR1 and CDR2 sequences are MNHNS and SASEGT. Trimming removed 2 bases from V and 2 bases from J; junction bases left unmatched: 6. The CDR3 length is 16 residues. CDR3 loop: CASSEPRQGGNQPQHF. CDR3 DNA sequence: TGTGCCAGCAGTGAACCTCGACAGGGTGGCAATCAGCCCCAGCATTTT.

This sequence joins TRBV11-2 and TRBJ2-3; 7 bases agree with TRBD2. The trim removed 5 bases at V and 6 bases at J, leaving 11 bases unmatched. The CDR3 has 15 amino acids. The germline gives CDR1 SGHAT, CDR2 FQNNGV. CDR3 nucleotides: TGTGCCAGCAGCCCCCAGGGCGGGAGATGGGATACGCAGTATTTT. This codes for CASSPQGGRWDTQYF.

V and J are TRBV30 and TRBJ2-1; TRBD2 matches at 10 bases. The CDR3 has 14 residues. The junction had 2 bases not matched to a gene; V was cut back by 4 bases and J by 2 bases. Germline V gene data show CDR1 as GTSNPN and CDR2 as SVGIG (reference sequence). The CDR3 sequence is CAWTGTSAYNEQFF. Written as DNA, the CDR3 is TGTGCCTGGACCGGGACTAGCGCCTACAATGAGCAGTTCTTC.